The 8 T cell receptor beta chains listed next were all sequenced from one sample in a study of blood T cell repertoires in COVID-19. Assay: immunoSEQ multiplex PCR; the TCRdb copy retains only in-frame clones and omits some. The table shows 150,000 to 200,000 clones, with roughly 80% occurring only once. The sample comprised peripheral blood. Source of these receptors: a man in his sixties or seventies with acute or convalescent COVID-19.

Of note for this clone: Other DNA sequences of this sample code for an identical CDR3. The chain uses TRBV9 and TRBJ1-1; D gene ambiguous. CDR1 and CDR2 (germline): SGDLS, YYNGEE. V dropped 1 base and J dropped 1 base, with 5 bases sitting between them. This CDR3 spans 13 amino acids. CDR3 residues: CASSVTGNTEAFF. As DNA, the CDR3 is TGTGCCAGCAGCGTAACCGGGAACACTGAAGCTTTCTTT.

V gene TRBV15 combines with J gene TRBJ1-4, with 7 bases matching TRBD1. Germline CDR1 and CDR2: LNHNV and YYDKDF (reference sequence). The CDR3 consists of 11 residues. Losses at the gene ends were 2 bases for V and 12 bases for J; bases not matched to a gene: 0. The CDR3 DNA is TGTGCCACCAGCAGACAGGGGGAACTGTTTTTT. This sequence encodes CATSRQGELFF.

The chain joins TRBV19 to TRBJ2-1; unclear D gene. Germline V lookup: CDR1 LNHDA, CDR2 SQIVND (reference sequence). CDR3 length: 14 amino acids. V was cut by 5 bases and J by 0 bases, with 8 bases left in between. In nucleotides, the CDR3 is TGTGCCAGTAGTGCGGTGAGCTCCTACAATGAGCAGTTCTTC. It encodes CASSAVSSYNEQFF. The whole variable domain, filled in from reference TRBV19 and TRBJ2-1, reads DGGITQSPKYLFRKEGQNVTLSCEQNLNHDAMYWYRQDPGQGLRLIYYSQIVNDFQKGDIAEGYSVSREKKESFPLTVTSAQKNPTAFYLCASSAVSSYNEQFFGPGTRLTVL.

The CDR3 reads CASSDRTSGGDQETQYF. Here the CDR3 DNA reads TGTGCCAGCAGTGATAGGACTAGCGGGGGGGACCAAGAGACCCAGTACTTC. This rearrangement joins TRBV25-1 to TRBJ2-5; 15 bases agree with TRBD2. Germline CDR1 MGHDK, CDR2 SYGVNS. The CDR3 spans 17 residues. J was trimmed by 0 bases and V by 3 bases; bases with no gene match: 2.

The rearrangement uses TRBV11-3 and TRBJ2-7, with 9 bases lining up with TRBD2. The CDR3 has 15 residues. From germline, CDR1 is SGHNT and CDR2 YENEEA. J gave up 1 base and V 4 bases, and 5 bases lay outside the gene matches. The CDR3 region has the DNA TGTGCCAGCAGCTCCGGGACTAGCTTTTCCTACGAGCAGTACTTC. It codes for CASSSGTSFSYEQYF.

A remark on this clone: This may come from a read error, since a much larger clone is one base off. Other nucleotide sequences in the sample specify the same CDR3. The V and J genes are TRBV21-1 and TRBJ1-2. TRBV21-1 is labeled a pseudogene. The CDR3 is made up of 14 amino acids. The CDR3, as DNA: TGTGCCAGCAGCCCGTCAGGAGGGAACTATGGCTACACTTTC. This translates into CASSPSGGNYGYTF.

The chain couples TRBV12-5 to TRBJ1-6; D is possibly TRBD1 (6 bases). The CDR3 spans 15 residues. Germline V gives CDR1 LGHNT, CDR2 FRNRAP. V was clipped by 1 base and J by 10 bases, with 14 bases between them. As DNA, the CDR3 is TGTGCTAGTGGTTTGGGCTCCTACAGGGACTCACCCCTCCACTTT. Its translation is CASGLGSYRDSPLHF.

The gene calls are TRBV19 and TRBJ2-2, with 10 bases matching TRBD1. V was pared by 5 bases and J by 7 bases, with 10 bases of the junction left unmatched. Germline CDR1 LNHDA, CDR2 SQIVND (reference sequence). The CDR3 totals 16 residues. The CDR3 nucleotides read TGTGCCAGTAGTCCTCGGACAGGGGGGAAGGACGGGGAGCTGTTTTTT. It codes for CASSPRTGGKDGELFF.